This TCR beta chain was recorded in a study of T cell clonality in common variable immunodeficiency. TCRdb keeps only in-frame clones here, not all; method: immunoSEQ multiplex PCR. This sample includes about 47,000 clones with no singletons; its ten biggest clones take up roughly 6%. Study findings and constraints: CVID subjects had higher TCRbeta clonality than healthy controls, most marked in about a third.

Both groups were predominantly of Caucasian heritage. This clone occurred many times. As yet, its antigen is unknown. Specimen: peripheral blood mononuclear cells. The TCR sequence derives from a person aged 18 to 70 in good health.

CDR3 protein: CASSKRGFGTGELFF. CDR3 DNA, as far as it was read: TGTGCCAGTAGTAAGCGGGGATTTGGGACCGGGGAG. The chain combines TRBV19 with TRBJ2-2; the match to TRBD2 covers 7 bases. The CDR3 is cut off 3 residues early in the read; its end comes from the germline J gene. The germline gives CDR1 LNHDA, CDR2 SQIVND (reference sequence). V was clipped by 4 bases and J by 5 bases; unmatched bases: 7. The CDR3 loop spans 15 amino acids.